A selection of T cell receptor beta chains follows, all from one sample in a study of T-cell memory formation after mild COVID-19. One entry per CDR3 protein, called by TCRdb with MiXCR from the 5' RACE reads. The data show approximately 250,000 distinct CDR3 sequences, 16% seen once. Specimen: PBMCs or a T cell subset sorted from them (not recorded which). The receptors derive from a man aged 18 to 30 who had mild COVID-19 (a few samples of this study predate the infection). Cell type and time point are not known. Each CDR3 is given with its conserved first and last residue. The order of the fields is clone size, D gene, J gene, V gene, CDR3 DNA, CDR3 protein. A D gene is named only where the DNA matches it firmly. A clone size is listed for some rows: how often the clone was seen (once, few, many), or a class if it is expanded.

many . TRBJ2-7 TRBV7-9 TGTGCCAGCAGCTCCACAGGGCGCCCCTACGAGCAGTACTTC CASSSTGRPYEQYF
many . TRBJ2-5 TRBV11-2 TGTGCCAGCAGCTCAGCACACGTACAAGAGACCCAGTACTTC CASSSAHVQETQYF
many TRBD2 TRBJ2-1 TRBV6-5 TGTGCCAGCAGTCTCCGGACTAGCGGGGCACATGAGCAGTTCTTC CASSLRTSGAHEQFF
few TRBD2 TRBJ2-1 TRBV10-3 TGTGCCATCAGTGAGTTGGGCGGGGGGACCTACAATGAGCAGTTCTTC CAISELGGGTYNEQFF
few TRBD2 TRBJ2-2 TRBV9 TGTGCCACCAAGCGGGGCTCGAACACCGGGGAGCTGTTTTTT CATKRGSNTGELFF
. . TRBJ2-6 TRBV5-1 TGCGCCAGCAGCTTCCCGGGACACCCTGGGGCCAACGTCCTGACTTTC CASSFPGHPGANVLTF
many . TRBJ2-2 TRBV6-4 TGTGCCAGCAGTGACAGGGCGGCTGCCGGGGAGCTGTTTTTT CASSDRAAAGELFF
. . TRBJ2-2 TRBV5-4 TGTGCCAGCAGCTTGGTCTTCGGGGGGCCTTCCGGGGAGCTGTTTTTT CASSLVFGGPSGELFF
many . TRBJ1-1 TRBV4-1 TGCGCCAGCAGCCAAGTGGGAGGGTCTTACACTGAAGCTTTCTTT CASSQVGGSYTEAFF
. TRBD2 TRBJ2-1 TRBV10-3 TGTGCCATCAGTGAGTCACTAGCGGGGGGGCAATCTCAGTTCTTC CAISESLAGGQSQFF